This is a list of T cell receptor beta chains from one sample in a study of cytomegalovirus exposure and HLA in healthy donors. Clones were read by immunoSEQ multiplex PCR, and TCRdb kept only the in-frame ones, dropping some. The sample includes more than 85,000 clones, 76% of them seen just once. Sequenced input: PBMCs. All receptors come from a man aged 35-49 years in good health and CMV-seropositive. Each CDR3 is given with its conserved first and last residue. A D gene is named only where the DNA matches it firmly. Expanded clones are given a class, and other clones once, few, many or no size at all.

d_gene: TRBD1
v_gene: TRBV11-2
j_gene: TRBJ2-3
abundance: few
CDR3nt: TGTGCCAGCAGCTTAGAAGACAGGGTAGGGTATCTTAGCACAGATACGCAGTATTTT
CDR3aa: CASSLEDRVGYLSTDTQYF

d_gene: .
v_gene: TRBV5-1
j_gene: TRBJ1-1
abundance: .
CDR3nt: TGCGCCAGCAGCTTGGCGGGCAGGGGGAACACTGAAGCTTTCTTT
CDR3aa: CASSLAGRGNTEAFF

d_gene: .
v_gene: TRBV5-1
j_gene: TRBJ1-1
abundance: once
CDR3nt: TGCGCCAGCAGATCAATGGGGGGGAACACTGAAGCTTTCTTT
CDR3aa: CASRSMGGNTEAFF

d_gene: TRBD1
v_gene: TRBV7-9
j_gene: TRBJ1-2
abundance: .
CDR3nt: TGTGCCAGCAGCTTGGGAACAGGGGAGAAGTATGGCTACACCTTC
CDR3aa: CASSLGTGEKYGYTF

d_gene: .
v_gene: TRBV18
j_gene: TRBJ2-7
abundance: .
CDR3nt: TGTGCCAGCTCACCGGGACGGGGGGCGTCATACGAGCAGTACTTC
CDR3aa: CASSPGRGASYEQYF

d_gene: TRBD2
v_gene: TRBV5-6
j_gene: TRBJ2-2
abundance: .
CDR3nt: TGTGCCAGCAGCTTGGGGGGCGGTAGCGGGACCACCGGGGAGCTGTTTTTT
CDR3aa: CASSLGGGSGTTGELFF

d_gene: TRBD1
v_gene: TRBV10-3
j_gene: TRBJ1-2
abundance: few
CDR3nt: TGTGCCATCAAGGGACAGCCAAACTATGGCTACACCTTC
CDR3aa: CAIKGQPNYGYTF

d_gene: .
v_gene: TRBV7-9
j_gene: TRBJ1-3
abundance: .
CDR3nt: TGTGCCAGCAGCGCAGATAACACCATATATTTT
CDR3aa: CASSADNTIYF

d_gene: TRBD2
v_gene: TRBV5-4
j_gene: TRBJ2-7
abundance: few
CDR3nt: TGTGCCAGCAGCGCGGAACCTAGCGGGGGATTCTACGAGCAGTACTTC
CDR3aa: CASSAEPSGGFYEQYF

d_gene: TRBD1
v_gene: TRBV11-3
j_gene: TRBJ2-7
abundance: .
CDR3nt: TGTGCCAGCAGCTTAGATGACCCGTGGCAGGGGGCATTGGGCTCCTACGAGCAGTACTTC
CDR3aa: CASSLDDPWQGALGSYEQYF

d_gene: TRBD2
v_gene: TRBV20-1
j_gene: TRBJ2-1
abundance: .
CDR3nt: TGCAGTGCTAGAGGGGACTACGGGCAGTTCTTC
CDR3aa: CSARGDYGQFF

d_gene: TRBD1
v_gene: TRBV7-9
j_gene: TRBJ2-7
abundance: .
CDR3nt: TGTGCCAGCAGCCCTCGACAGGGGAGCTCCTACGAGCAGTACTTC
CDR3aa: CASSPRQGSSYEQYF